This TCR beta chain is from a study of follicular helper T cells after annual influenza vaccination. Study at large: Across the 2013-2014, 2014-2015 and 2015-2016 vaccination seasons, some subjects were resampled.

Time point of the sample: 2014-2015 season, 7 days after vaccination. TCRB sequencing was done at Survey resolution level. Sequencing used immunoSEQ multiplex PCR; TCRdb keeps in-frame clones, though not all of them. The sample includes over a thousand clones, about 71% of them seen just once. The CDR3 covers 15 residues. The V and J ends lost 4 bases and 5 bases, in that order; junction bases with no gene match: 9. Germline V gene sequence: CDR1 SGDLS, CDR2 YYNGEE. This clonotype was obtained from an adult who received the influenza vaccine. The specimen comprised CXCR5+ CD38+ circulating T follicular helper cells from blood, sampled 7 days after influenza vaccination. Sample subset: circulating Tfh, non-naive CD4+CXCR5+PD-1+ (ICOS+CD38+ or ICOS-CD38-). The chain couples TRBV9 to TRBJ2-5; 9 nucleotides match TRBD2. CDR3 DNA sequence: TGTGCCAGCAGCACCCAGCGGGGGGCCGGGGAGACCCAGTACTTC. Its protein is CASSTQRGAGETQYF. The whole variable domain, remainder taken from reference TRBV9 and TRBJ2-5, is DSGVTQTPKHLITATGQRVTLRCSPRSGDLSVYWYQQSLDQGLQFLIQYYNGEERAKGNILERFSAQQFPDLHSELNLSSLELGDSALYFCASSTQRGAGETQYFGPGTRLLVL.